This T cell receptor beta chain stems from a study of response to subunit inactivated influenza vaccine. Findings and caveats of the study: Researchers suggested that each seasonal influenza vaccination recruits few new T cells.

This clonotype was seen at least ten times. Antigen: not known. V was trimmed by 5 bases and J by 0 bases, leaving 17 bases between them. In germline, CDR1 is SGHVS, CDR2 FNYEAQ. The CDR3 is 17 residues long. MiXCR, applied by TCRdb to the RT-PCR reads, yields one record per CDR3 protein. Of under 550,000 distinct CDR3 sequences detected, approximately 7.2% appear once; the ten largest clones hold under 15%. The sample consisted of PBMCs from blood, taken less than 30 months after vaccination. This rearrangement joins TRBV7-6 to TRBJ2-1; D is undetermined. The sequence was obtained from a man aged 45 to 70 who received an inactivated influenza vaccine. Written as DNA, the CDR3 is TGTGCCAGCAGCCCCAACTCCGGGCAGAGCTCCTACAATGAGCAGTTCTTC. Its protein product is CASSPNSGQSSYNEQFF.